The clone carrying this T cell receptor beta chain came up once. Its specificity is unknown. Assay: immunoSEQ multiplex PCR; the TCRdb copy retains only in-frame clones and omits some. The data contain roughly 30,000 clones, roughly 86% of them singletons. CDR3 length equals 16 residues. CDR1 and CDR2 (germline): MNHNY, SVGAGI (reference sequence). Trimming pared 2 bases from V and 7 bases from J, leaving 15 bases between. The source of the sample is a study of pediatric ulcerative colitis. Study results and caveats: Compared with controls, ulcerative colitis showed greater blood-rectum clone sharing.

The rearrangement links TRBV6-6 to TRBJ1-6; D is perhaps TRBD1 (5 bases). The source material was blood. This sequence originates from a boy between 5 and 17 years old with severe ulcerative colitis. CDR3 loop: CASSYVGGVLNSPLHF. CDR3 nucleotides: TGTGCCAGCAGTTACGTGGGGGGGGTTCTGAATTCACCCCTCCACTTT.